This T cell receptor (beta chain) was profiled in a study of PD-L1 blockade in urothelial cancer. The CDR3 consists of 15 residues. All patients handed over anywhere from 1 to 8 samples, pretreatment and on-treatment. TCRdb's copy holds only in-frame clones and misses some; the assay was immunoSEQ multiplex PCR. Among tens of thousands of clones listed, about 90% were seen once. The rearrangement joins TRBV12-1 to TRBJ1-2; TRBD1, as called in the table, went unchecked against the DNA. TRBV12-1 is a recognized pseudogene. The sequenced sample was PBMCs, obtained around atezolizumab (anti-PD-L1) treatment. The TCR was taken from a man aged 55 to 70 with urothelial cancer. The CDR3 DNA reads TGTGCCAGCAGCTTTCACAAGACATGCGTGGGTGGCTACACCTTC. Residues: CASSFHKTCVGGYTF.